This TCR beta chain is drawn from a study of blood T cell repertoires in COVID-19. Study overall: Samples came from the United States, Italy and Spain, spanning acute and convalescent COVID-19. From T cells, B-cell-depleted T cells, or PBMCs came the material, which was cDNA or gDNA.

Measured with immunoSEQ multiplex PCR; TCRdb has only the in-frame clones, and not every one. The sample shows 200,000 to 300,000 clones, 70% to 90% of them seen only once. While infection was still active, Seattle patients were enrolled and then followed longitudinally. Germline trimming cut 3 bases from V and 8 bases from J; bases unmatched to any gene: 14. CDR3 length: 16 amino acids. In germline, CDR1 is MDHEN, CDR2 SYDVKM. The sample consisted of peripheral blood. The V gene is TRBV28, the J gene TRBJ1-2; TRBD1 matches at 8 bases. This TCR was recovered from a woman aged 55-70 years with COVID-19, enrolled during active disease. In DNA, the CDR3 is TGTGCCAGCAGTTTTCGTCCCCTGACAGGGGTCCTAGGCTACACCTTC. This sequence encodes CASSFRPLTGVLGYTF.